Shown below are 27 T cell receptor beta chains from a single sample sequenced in a study of blood T cell repertoires in COVID-19. Method: immunoSEQ multiplex PCR; TCRdb's copy keeps in-frame clones and lacks some. The sample shows some 460,000 clones, roughly nine tenths of them seen only once. Material for sequencing was PBMCs or T cells enriched from blood (not recorded which). Receptor source: a woman under 30 with acute COVID-19.

This chain links TRBV2 with TRBJ1-1; 8 bases fit TRBD1. V trimming: 2 bases; J trimming: 2 bases; junction bases outside the gene matches: 7. CDR1 and CDR2 from the germline V gene are SNHLY and FYNNEI. This CDR3 is 16 amino acids long. The chain's CDR3 is CASSETLDRANTEAFF. The CDR3 DNA follows: TGTGCCAGCAGTGAAACCCTGGACAGGGCTAACACTGAAGCTTTCTTT.

The count of this clone is one. This sequence joins TRBV3-1 (or the pseudogene TRBV3-2) and TRBJ1-2; D is ambiguous. The V end lost 0 bases, the J end lost 4 bases, and 12 bases lay between the germline ends. Looked up from germline, CDR1 is LGHDT and CDR2 is YNNKEL (reference sequence). This CDR3 has 15 amino acids. CDR3 sequence (DNA): TGTGCCAGCAGCCAAGAGGGCTTCAATTCCTATGGCTACACCTTC. Protein: CASSQEGFNSYGYTF.

The chain employs TRBV28 and TRBJ2-7; TRBD2 matches at 7 bases. This CDR3 contains 14 residues. V shed 8 bases, J shed 2 bases, and the junction held 9 bases outside the gene matches. Looked up from germline, CDR1 is MDHEN and CDR2 is SYDVKM. The CDR3 region is CASLRAGATYEQYF. The CDR3 DNA reads TGTGCCAGCCTCCGCGCGGGAGCCACCTACGAGCAGTACTTC.

This clone was seen a few times. The rearrangement links TRBV28 to TRBJ1-5, with 10 positions matching TRBD1. The V gene end was trimmed by 2 bases and the J gene end by 5 bases; junction bases not matched to a gene: 9. The CDR3 consists of 17 residues. Germline lookup yields CDR1 MDHEN and CDR2 SYDVKM. The CDR3 here is CASSLPTGGEFYQPQHF. The DNA of the CDR3 is TGTGCCAGCAGTTTACCGACAGGGGGCGAATTTTATCAGCCCCAGCATTTT.

The V gene is TRBV7-6, the J gene TRBJ2-2; TRBD1 aligns across 8 bases. CDR1 and CDR2 from the germline V gene are SGHVS and FNYEAQ. V lost 1 base to trimming and J lost 3 bases; unmatched junction nucleotides: 10. This CDR3 has 18 residues. DNA of the CDR3: TGTGCCAGCAGCTTAGTGGCAGGGGGCGATTCGGACACCGGGGAGCTGTTTTTT. It yields the protein CASSLVAGGDSDTGELFF.

This clone occurred once. The V call is TRBV5-1, the J call TRBJ2-3; D gene uncertain. Looked up from germline, CDR1 is SGHRS and CDR2 is YFSETQ. V lost 0 bases and J lost 5, with 10 bases in between. The CDR3 runs to 14 residues. The CDR3 reads CASSLDPSIDTQYF. The CDR3, as DNA: TGCGCCAGCAGCTTGGACCCTAGTATAGATACGCAGTATTTT. Full variable domain (outside the CDR3, taken from reference TRBV5-1 and TRBJ2-3): KAGVTQTPRYLIKTRGQQVTLSCSPISGHRSVSWYQQTPGQGLQFLFEYFSETQRNKGNFPGRFSGRQFSNSRSEMNVSTLELGDSALYLCASSLDPSIDTQYFGPGTRLTVL.

The V gene is TRBV7-9, the J gene TRBJ2-5, with 7 bases aligning to TRBD1. CDR1 SEHNR and CDR2 FQNEAQ come from the germline V gene (reference sequence). With 9 bases clipped from V and 5 bases from J, the junction kept 6 bases outside the gene matches. This CDR3 comprises 12 residues. In nucleotides, the CDR3 is TGTGCCAGTAAGGGGGCAACGGAGACCCAGTACTTC. Translating gives CASKGATETQYF.

The chain links TRBV29-1 to TRBJ1-2; D possibly corresponds to TRBD1 (6 bases). Trimming took 5 bases from V and 4 from J, leaving 14 bases between them. This CDR3 comprises 13 residues. The germline gives CDR1 SQVTM, CDR2 ANQGSEA. For the CDR3, the DNA is TGCAGCGTTTTTACCAGGGGTGTCTATGGCTACACCTTC. Translation gives CSVFTRGVYGYTF.

In its sample, this clone was seen once. The CDR3 spells CASSAAPGANEKLFF. In DNA, the CDR3 is TGTGCCAGCAGCGCCGCGCCGGGGGCTAATGAAAAACTGTTTTTT. The chain is built from TRBV9 and TRBJ1-4; D is possibly TRBD1 (5 bases). Germline lookup yields CDR1 SGDLS and CDR2 YYNGEE. Trimming took 3 bases from V and 3 from J, leaving 12 bases between them. The length of the CDR3 is 15 residues. The full variable domain, completed using reference TRBV9 and TRBJ1-4, is DSGVTQTPKHLITATGQRVTLRCSPRSGDLSVYWYQQSLDQGLQFLIQYYNGEERAKGNILERFSAQQFPDLHSELNLSSLELGDSALYFCASSAAPGANEKLFFGSGTQLSVL.

This sequence joins TRBV27 and TRBJ1-1; D gene ambiguous. With 9 bases removed from V and 1 base from J, the gap between germline ends came to 6 bases. The CDR3 covers 11 residues. In germline, CDR1 is MNHEY, CDR2 SMNVEV (reference sequence). The CDR3 here is CASTGNTEAFF. The DNA of the CDR3 is TGTGCCAGTACGGGGAACACTGAAGCTTTCTTT.

This clone was recorded only once. This chain links TRBV19 with TRBJ1-5; TRBD1 might be the D (5 bases). The ends were cut back, 2 bases at V and 0 bases at J, with 11 bases in the middle. The germline gives CDR1 LNHDA, CDR2 SQIVND (reference sequence). The CDR3 length is 16 residues. The CDR3 DNA reads as TGTGCCAGTAGTATACAGGGATTTTATAGCAATCAGCCCCAGCATTTT. Encoded protein: CASSIQGFYSNQPQHF.

The genes are TRBV7-2 and TRBJ2-1; possibly TRBD2 for D (6 bases). The CDR3 is made up of 15 amino acids. CDR1 SGHTA and CDR2 FQGNSA come from the germline V gene. V was trimmed by 0 bases and J by 4 bases, leaving 10 bases between them. The CDR3 loop is CASSLAFSGYNEQFF. The CDR3 region has the DNA TGTGCCAGCAGCTTAGCTTTTAGCGGATACAATGAGCAGTTCTTC.

The V call is TRBV6-1, the J call TRBJ2-3; D is unresolved. The CDR3 has 15 residues. The ends were cut back, 0 bases at V and 6 bases at J, with 13 bases in the middle. The germline gives CDR1 MNHNS, CDR2 SASEGT. The CDR3 protein is CASSEASLSKDTQYF. The CDR3 DNA sequence: TGTGCCAGCAGTGAAGCAAGCCTGTCTAAGGATACGCAGTATTTT.

The CDR3 bases are TGTGCCAGCAGTGAGACTAGCGGTTACAATGAGCAGTTCTTC. This sequence encodes CASSETSGYNEQFF. V usage is TRBV28 and J usage is TRBJ2-1, with TRBD2 matching over 9 bases. In germline, CDR1 is MDHEN, CDR2 SYDVKM. With 5 bases clipped from V and 4 bases from J, the junction kept 3 bases outside the gene matches. The CDR3 is 14 residues long.

This chain joins TRBV2 and TRBJ2-5; D unclear. There are 12 residues in the CDR3. V was pared by 8 bases and J by 4 bases, with 11 bases between. Germline values: CDR1 SNHLY, CDR2 FYNNEI. CDR3 coding DNA: TGTGCCAGCGTCTTTATCGGAGAGACCCAGTACTTC. It is translated as CASVFIGETQYF.

This clone came up once. The rearrangement uses TRBV6-1 and TRBJ2-7; D not certain. Trimming pared 2 bases from V and 5 bases from J, leaving 7 bases between. This CDR3 has 12 residues. From germline, CDR1 is MNHNS and CDR2 SASEGT. The chain's CDR3 is CASSEHSDEQYF. CDR3 DNA sequence: TGTGCCAGCAGTGAACACAGTGACGAGCAGTACTTC.

V usage is TRBV6-5 and J usage is TRBJ2-1; 7 bases line up with TRBD1. This CDR3 is built from 15 residues. Unmatched junction bases numbered 12, after V lost 6 bases and J lost 7 bases. Germline loops: CDR1 MNHEY, CDR2 SVGAGI. The CDR3 loop reads CASRLGQNLQNEQFF. CDR3 sequence (DNA): TGTGCCAGCAGACTGGGACAGAACTTACAGAATGAGCAGTTCTTC.

V and J are TRBV2 and TRBJ1-6; 9 nucleotides match TRBD1. The CDR3 contains 13 residues. Germline lookup yields CDR1 SNHLY and CDR2 FYNNEI. J lost 6 bases, V lost 9 bases, and 3 bases had no gene match. The CDR3 coding sequence is TGTGCCAGTGGGACAGGGCCTAATTCACCCCTCCACTTT. It encodes CASGTGPNSPLHF.

This sequence joins TRBV7-2 and TRBJ1-5, with TRBD1 identical over 8 bases. CDR3 length: 13 residues. V gave up 5 bases and J gave up 11 bases; unmatched junction bases: 8. Germline V CDR1 and CDR2: SGHTA, FQGNSA. CDR3 DNA: TGTGCCAGCAGCACACGGACAGGGAATACCCAGCATTTT. Amino acid sequence: CASSTRTGNTQHF.

This clone has just one count. This chain uses TRBV9 with TRBJ2-3, with 15 bases fitting TRBD2. The CDR3 sequence is 19 residues long. Germline-derived CDR1 and CDR2 are SGDLS and YYNGEE. J gave up 4 bases and V 5 bases, and 14 bases lay outside the gene matches. This CDR3 reads CASSKGLAGGFRSADTQYF. CDR3 DNA sequence: TGTGCCAGCAGTAAAGGACTAGCGGGGGGGTTCCGTTCAGCAGATACGCAGTATTTT.

This clone is a singleton in its sample. V is TRBV19 and J is TRBJ1-2; 9 positions match TRBD1. The CDR3 length is 14 residues. V was pared by 8 bases and J by 5 bases, with 9 bases of the junction left unmatched. CDR1 and CDR2 from the germline V gene are LNHDA and SQIVND (reference sequence). The CDR3, as DNA: TGTGCCAGTCAACCCGGGACAGGGAGATATGGCTACACCTTC. It codes for CASQPGTGRYGYTF.

V usage is TRBV19 and J usage is TRBJ2-1; TRBD2 aligns across 7 bases. V lost 1 base and J lost 7; bases outside the gene matches: 13. The CDR3 is 17 residues long. Germline V CDR1 and CDR2: LNHDA, SQIVND (reference sequence). The CDR3 is CASSIGNSGYSGNEQFF. CDR3 nucleotides: TGTGCCAGTAGTATAGGTAATAGCGGGTACTCAGGAAATGAGCAGTTCTTC. The whole variable domain, remainder taken from reference TRBV19 and TRBJ2-1, is DGGITQSPKYLFRKEGQNVTLSCEQNLNHDAMYWYRQDPGQGLRLIYYSQIVNDFQKGDIAEGYSVSREKKESFPLTVTSAQKNPTAFYLCASSIGNSGYSGNEQFFGPGTRLTVL.

The chain has TRBV19 and TRBJ1-1; the D is unclear. Germline V gene sequence: CDR1 LNHDA, CDR2 SQIVND (reference sequence). CDR3 size: 15 residues. With 0 bases removed from V and 0 bases from J, the gap between germline ends came to 8 bases. For the CDR3, the DNA is TGTGCCAGTAGTATAGAGCACAGCATGAACACTGAAGCTTTCTTT. Protein sequence: CASSIEHSMNTEAFF.

The V and J genes are TRBV5-8 and TRBJ2-1; the match to TRBD2 covers 7 bases. Germline CDR1 reads SGHTS; CDR2 reads YDEGEE. The CDR3 is 13 amino acids. Trimming removed 2 bases from V and 10 bases from J; junction bases left unmatched: 6. The CDR3 DNA sequence: TGTGCCAGCAGCTTCGCGGGAGTAGGCGAGCAGTTCTTC. Amino acids: CASSFAGVGEQFF.

The gene calls are TRBV4-3 and TRBJ1-4; no firm D call. CDR1 is LGHNA and CDR2 is YSLEER in the germline V gene. Trimming cost V 1 base and J 5 bases, with 5 bases left between them. The CDR3 loop spans 13 amino acids. The chain's CDR3 is CASSQGGNEKLFF. CDR3 nucleotide sequence: TGCGCCAGCAGCCAAGGAGGGAATGAAAAACTGTTTTTT.

This clone was picked up one time. This chain links TRBV7-2 with TRBJ2-5; D remains unclear. Germline CDR1 reads SGHTA; CDR2 reads FQGNSA. With 6 bases removed from V and 5 bases from J, the gap between germline ends came to 13 bases. The CDR3 covers 13 residues. CDR3 DNA: TGTGCCAGCAGTACCCAGGCACCCGAGACCCAGTACTTC. It yields the protein CASSTQAPETQYF.

The chain has TRBV3-1 (or the pseudogene TRBV3-2) and TRBJ2-7; TRBD2 aligns across 7 bases. The germline CDR1 and CDR2 sequences are LGHDT and YNNKEL (reference sequence). The CDR3 covers 13 residues. Losses at the gene ends were 8 bases for V and 4 bases for J; bases not matched to a gene: 8. CDR3 in DNA: TGTGCCAGCCGGGGGGAGCCCCTTTACGAGCAGTACTTC. Amino acid sequence: CASRGEPLYEQYF.